Sequencing of this TCR beta chain was carried out in a study of cytomegalovirus exposure and HLA in healthy donors. Points from the study as a whole: The classifier was said to identify cytomegalovirus status with high specificity and sensitivity. It was approximately 160 TCR beta chains that were listed as cytomegalovirus-associated.

TCRdb's copy holds only in-frame clones and misses some; the assay was immunoSEQ multiplex PCR. The sample contains about 240,000 clones, around nine tenths of which appear only once. Germline V gene sequence: CDR1 SGHRS, CDR2 YFSETQ. This CDR3 contains 17 residues. Unmatched junction bases numbered 14, after V lost 5 bases and J lost 4 bases. A note on this clone: As yet, its antigen is unknown.

The source of this sequence is a man aged 18 to 30 in good health and CMV-seronegative. V and J are TRBV5-1 and TRBJ2-3; 9 bases map to TRBD1. Input material: PBMCs. CDR3 sequence: CASRQIGGTGGADTQYF. CDR3 DNA: TGCGCCAGCAGACAGATTGGGGGCACAGGGGGCGCAGATACGCAGTATTTT.